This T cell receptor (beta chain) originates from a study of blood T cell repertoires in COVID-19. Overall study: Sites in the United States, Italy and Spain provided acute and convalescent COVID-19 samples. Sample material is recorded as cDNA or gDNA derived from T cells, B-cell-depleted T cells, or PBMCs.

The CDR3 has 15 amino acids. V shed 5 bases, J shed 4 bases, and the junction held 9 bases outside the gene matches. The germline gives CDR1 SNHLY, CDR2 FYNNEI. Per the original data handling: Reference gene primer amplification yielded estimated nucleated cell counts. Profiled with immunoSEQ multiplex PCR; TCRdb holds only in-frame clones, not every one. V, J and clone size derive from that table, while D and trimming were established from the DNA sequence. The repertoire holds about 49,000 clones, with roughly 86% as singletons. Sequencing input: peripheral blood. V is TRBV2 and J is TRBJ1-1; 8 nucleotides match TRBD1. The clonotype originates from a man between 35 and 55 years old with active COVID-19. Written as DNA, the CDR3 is TGTGCCAGCAGTCTCTCTACAGGGGGAATCACTGAAGCTTTCTTT. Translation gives CASSLSTGGITEAFF. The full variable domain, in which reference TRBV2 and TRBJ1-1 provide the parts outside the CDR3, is EPEVTQTPSHQVTQMGQEVILRCVPISNHLYFYWYRQILGQKVEFLVSFYNNEISEKSEIFDDQFSVERPDGSNFTLKIRSTKLEDSAMYFCASSLSTGGITEAFFGQGTRLTVV.